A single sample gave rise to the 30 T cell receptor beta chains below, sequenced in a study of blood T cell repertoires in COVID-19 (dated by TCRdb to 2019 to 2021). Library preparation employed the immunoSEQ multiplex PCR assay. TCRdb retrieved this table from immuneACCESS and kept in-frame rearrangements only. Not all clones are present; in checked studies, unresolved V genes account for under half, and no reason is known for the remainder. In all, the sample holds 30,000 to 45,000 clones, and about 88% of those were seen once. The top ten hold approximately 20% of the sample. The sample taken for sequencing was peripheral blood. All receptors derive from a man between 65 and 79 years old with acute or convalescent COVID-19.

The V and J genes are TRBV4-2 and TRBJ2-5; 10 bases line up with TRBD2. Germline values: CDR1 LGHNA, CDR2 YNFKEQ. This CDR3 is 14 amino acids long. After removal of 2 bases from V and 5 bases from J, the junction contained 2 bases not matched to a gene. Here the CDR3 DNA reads TGTGCCAGCAGCCAAAAGCGGGAGGGGGAGACCCAGTACTTC. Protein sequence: CASSQKREGETQYF.

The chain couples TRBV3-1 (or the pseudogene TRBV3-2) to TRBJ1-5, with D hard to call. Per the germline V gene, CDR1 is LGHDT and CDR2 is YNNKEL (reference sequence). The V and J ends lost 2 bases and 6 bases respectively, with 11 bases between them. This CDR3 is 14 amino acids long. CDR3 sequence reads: CASSQSYFSQPQHF. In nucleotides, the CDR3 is TGTGCCAGCAGCCAATCGTACTTTTCTCAGCCCCAGCATTTT.

CDR3 in DNA: TGCGCCAGCAGCCAAGATAAAGAGGGTTCGGCCCCCGGGGAGCTGTTTTTT. Its translation is CASSQDKEGSAPGELFF. The V and J genes are TRBV4-3 and TRBJ2-2; TRBD2 is a possible D gene (5 bases). V was cut by 0 bases and J by 6 bases, with 17 bases left in between. The CDR3 totals 17 residues. CDR1 LGHNA and CDR2 YSLEER come from the germline V gene.

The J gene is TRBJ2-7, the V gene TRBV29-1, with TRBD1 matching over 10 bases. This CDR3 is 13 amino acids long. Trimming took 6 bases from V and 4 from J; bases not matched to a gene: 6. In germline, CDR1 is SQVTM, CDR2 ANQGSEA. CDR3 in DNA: TGCAGCGTCGCCGAGGACAGGGGGTACGAGCAGTACTTC. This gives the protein CSVAEDRGYEQYF.

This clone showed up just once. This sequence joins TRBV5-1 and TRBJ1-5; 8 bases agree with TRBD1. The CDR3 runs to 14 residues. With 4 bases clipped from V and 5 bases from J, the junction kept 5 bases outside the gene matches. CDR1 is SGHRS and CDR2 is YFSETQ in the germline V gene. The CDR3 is CASSPTGQDQPQHF. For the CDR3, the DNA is TGCGCCAGCAGCCCAACGGGACAGGATCAGCCCCAGCATTTT.

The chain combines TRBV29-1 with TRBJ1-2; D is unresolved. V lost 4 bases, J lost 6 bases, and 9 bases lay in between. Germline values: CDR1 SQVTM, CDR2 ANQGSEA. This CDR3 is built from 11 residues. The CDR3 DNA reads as TGCAGCGTTGCTATCCCCAATGGCTACACCTTC. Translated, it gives CSVAIPNGYTF.

CDR3 bases: TGTGCCAGCAGCTTGGGCGGGATGACCGGGGAGCTGTTTTTT. This gives the protein CASSLGGMTGELFF. The chain couples TRBV5-5 to TRBJ2-2; D possibly corresponds to TRBD2 (6 bases). The germline CDR1 and CDR2 sequences are SGHKS and YYEKEE (reference sequence). Trimming took off 0 bases at V and 5 bases at J, with 8 bases between the two ends. This CDR3 contains 14 residues.

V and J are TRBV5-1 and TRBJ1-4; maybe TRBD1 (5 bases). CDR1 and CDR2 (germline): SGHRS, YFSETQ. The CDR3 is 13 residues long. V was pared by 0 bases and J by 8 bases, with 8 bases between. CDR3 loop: CASSLVQGEKLFF. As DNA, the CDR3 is TGCGCCAGCAGCTTGGTGCAGGGAGAAAAACTGTTTTTT.

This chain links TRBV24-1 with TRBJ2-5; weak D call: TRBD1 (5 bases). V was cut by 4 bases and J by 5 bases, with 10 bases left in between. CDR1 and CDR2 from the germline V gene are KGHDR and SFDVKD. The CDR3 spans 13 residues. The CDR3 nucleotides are TGTGCCACCAGTGACCCAGGGTCCGAGACCCAGTACTTC. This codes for CATSDPGSETQYF.

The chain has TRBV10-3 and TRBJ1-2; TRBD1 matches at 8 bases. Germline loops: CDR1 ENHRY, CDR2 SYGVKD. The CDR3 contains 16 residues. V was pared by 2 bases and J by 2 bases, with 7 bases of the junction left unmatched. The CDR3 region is CAISEDPGTGNYGYTF. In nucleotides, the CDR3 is TGTGCCATCAGTGAGGACCCCGGGACAGGCAACTATGGCTACACCTTC.

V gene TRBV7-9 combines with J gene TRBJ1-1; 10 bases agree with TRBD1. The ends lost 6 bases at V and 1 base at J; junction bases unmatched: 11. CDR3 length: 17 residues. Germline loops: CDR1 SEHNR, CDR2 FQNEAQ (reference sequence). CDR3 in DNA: TGTGCCAGCAGACCCAAAATCCGGACAGGGGGGAACACTGAAGCTTTCTTT. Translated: CASRPKIRTGGNTEAFF.

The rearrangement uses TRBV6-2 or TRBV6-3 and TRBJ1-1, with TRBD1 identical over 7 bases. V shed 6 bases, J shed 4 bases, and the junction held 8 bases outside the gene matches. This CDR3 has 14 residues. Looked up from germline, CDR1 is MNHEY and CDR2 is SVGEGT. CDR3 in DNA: TGTGCCAGCAGCTCCCAACAGGGGAGCACTGAAGCTTTCTTT. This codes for CASSSQQGSTEAFF.

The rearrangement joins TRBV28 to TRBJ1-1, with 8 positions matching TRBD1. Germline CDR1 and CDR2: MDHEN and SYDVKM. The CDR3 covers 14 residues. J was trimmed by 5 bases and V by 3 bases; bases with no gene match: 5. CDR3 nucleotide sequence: TGTGCCAGCAGTTTGTTCCAGGGGGCTACTGAAGCTTTCTTT. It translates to CASSLFQGATEAFF.

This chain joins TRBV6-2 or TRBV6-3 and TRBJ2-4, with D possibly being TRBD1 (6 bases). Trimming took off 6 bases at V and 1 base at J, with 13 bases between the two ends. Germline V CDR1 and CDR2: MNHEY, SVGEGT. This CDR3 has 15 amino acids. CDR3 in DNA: TGTGCCAGCAGCCCCACAGGGACGGCCAAAAACATTCAGTACTTC. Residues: CASSPTGTAKNIQYF.

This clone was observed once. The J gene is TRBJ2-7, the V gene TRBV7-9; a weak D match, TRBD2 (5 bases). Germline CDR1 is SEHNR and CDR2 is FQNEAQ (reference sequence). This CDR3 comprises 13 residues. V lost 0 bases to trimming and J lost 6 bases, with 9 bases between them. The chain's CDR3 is CASSLAGAREQYF. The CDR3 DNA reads TGTGCCAGCAGCTTAGCGGGAGCTCGCGAGCAGTACTTC.

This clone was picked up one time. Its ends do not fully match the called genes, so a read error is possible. The CDR3 DNA reads TGTGCCAGCAGCCTAGCGAGCTCCTACAATGAGCAGTTCTTC. Translating gives CASSLASSYNEQFF. The chain uses TRBV7-2 and TRBJ2-1; TRBD2 might be the D (6 bases). This CDR3 is built from 14 residues. CDR1 SGHTA and CDR2 FQGNSA come from the germline V gene.

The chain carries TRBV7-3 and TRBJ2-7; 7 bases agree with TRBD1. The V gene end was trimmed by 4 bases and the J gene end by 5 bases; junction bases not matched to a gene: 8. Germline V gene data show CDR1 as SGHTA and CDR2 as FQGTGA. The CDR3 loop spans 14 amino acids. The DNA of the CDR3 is TGTGCCAGCAGCTCGGACAGGTGGTCTGACGAGCAGTACTTC. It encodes CASSSDRWSDEQYF.

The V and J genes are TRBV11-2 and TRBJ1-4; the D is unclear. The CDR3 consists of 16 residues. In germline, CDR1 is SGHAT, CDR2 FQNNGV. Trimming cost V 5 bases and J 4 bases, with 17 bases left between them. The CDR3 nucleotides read TGTGCCAGCAGCATAACTCCCGGGGTGGATAATGAAAAACTGTTTTTT. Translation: CASSITPGVDNEKLFF. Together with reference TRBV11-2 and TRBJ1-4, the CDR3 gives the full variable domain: EAGVAQSPRYKIIEKRQSVAFWCNPISGHATLYWYQQILGQGPKLLIQFQNNGVVDDSQLPKDRFSAERLKGVDSTLKIQPAKLEDSAVYLCASSITPGVDNEKLFFGSGTQLSVL.

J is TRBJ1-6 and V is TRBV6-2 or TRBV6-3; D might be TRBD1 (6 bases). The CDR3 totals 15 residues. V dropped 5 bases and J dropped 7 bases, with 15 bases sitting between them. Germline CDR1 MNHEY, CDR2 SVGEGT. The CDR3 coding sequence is TGTGCCAGCAGTGCCCAGGGGATCGGGAATTCACCCCTCCACTTT. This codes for CASSAQGIGNSPLHF.

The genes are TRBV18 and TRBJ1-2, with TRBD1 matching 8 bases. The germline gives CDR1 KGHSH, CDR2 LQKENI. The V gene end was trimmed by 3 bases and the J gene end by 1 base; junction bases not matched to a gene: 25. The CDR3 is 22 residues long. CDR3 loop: CASSPETGVSLISESFNYGYTF. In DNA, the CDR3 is TGTGCCAGCTCACCTGAGACAGGGGTATCGTTGATCTCGGAAAGCTTTAACTATGGCTACACCTTC.

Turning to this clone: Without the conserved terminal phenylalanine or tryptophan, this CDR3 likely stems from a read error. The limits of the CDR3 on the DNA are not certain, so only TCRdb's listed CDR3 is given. The CDR3 region is CASSYAGIASSY. This chain uses TRBV6-6 with TRBJ1-1; TRBD1, as called in the table, went unchecked against the DNA. Germline CDR1 is MNHNY and CDR2 is SVGAGI (reference sequence). The CDR3 totals 12 residues, both ends included.

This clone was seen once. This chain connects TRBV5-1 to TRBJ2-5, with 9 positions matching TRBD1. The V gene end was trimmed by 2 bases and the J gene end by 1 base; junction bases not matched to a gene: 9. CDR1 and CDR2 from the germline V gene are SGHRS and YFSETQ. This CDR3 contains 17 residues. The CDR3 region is CASSFGAGQGFQETQYF. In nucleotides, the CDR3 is TGCGCCAGCAGCTTTGGAGCGGGACAGGGATTCCAAGAGACCCAGTACTTC.

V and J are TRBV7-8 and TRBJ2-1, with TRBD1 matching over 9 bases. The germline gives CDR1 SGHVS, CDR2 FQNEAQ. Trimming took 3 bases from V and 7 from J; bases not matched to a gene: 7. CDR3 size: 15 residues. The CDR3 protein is CASSFPGQGINEQFF. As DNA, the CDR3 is TGTGCCAGCAGCTTCCCGGGACAGGGTATAAATGAGCAGTTCTTC.

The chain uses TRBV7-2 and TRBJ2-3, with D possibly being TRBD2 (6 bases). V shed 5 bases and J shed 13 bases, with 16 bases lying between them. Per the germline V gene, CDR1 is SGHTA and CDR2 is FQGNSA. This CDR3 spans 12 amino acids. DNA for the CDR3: TGTGCCAGCAGCCCGGGACTTCTGCCGGAGTATTTT. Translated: CASSPGLLPEYF.

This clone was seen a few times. The CDR3 DNA reads TGTGCCAGCAGTGGACAGGGTTTGGACACCGGGGAGCTGTTTTTT. Its protein is CASSGQGLDTGELFF. J is TRBJ2-2 and V is TRBV2; TRBD1 agrees at 7 bases. This CDR3 has 15 amino acids. The V segment lost 4 bases and the J segment 3 bases; nucleotides outside the gene matches: 5. Looked up from germline, CDR1 is SNHLY and CDR2 is FYNNEI.

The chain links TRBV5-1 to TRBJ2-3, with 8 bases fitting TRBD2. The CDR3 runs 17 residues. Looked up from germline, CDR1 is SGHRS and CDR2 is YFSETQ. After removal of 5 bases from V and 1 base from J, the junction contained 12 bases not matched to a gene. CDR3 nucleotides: TGCGCCAGCAGAACCGGGACTAGTATCTCTGGCACAGATACGCAGTATTTT. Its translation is CASRTGTSISGTDTQYF.

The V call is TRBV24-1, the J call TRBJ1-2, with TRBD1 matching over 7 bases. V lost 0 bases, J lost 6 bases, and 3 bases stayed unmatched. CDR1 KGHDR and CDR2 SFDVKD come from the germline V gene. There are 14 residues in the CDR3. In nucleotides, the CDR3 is TGTGCCACCAGTGATTTGGGGACAGACCATGGCTACACCTTC. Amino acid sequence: CATSDLGTDHGYTF.

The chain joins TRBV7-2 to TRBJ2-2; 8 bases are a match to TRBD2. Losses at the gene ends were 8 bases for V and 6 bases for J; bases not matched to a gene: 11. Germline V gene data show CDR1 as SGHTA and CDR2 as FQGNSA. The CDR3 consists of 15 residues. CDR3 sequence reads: CASGNPGLDAGELFF. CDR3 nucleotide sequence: TGTGCCAGCGGGAATCCGGGACTAGATGCCGGGGAGCTGTTTTTT.

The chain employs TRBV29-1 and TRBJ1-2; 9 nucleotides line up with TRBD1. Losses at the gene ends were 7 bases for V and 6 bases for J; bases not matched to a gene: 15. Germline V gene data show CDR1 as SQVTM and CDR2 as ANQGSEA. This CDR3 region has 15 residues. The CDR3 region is CSAGTAGQGQNGYTF. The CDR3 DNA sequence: TGCAGCGCTGGAACCGCGGGACAGGGTCAGAATGGCTACACCTTC.

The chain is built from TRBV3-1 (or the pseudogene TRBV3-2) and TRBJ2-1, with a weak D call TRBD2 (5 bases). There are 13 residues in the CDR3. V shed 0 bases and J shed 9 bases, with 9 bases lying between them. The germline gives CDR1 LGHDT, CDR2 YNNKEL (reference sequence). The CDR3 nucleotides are TGTGCCAGCAGCCAAGATCAAGGGAGTGAGCAGTTCTTC. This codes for CASSQDQGSEQFF.